The TCR beta chain under discussion was sequenced for a study of control samples from healthy donors and cancer patients (dated by TCRdb to 2019 to 2021). Comments on this clone: Its antigen remains undetermined. It has no much larger one-base neighbor in the sample; base qualities were not kept.

Libraries were constructed by the immunoSEQ multiplex PCR assay. TCRdb holds this immuneACCESS table with in-frame rearrangements only. Some clones are missing; in checked studies, unresolved V genes explain under half, and the rest has no known cause. A total of about 140,000 clones appear in this sample, 80% to 90% of them only once. Together, the top ten hold around 9% of the sample. Including cysteine and phenylalanine, the CDR3 has 12 amino acids. The only DNA kept is the CDR3, 36 bases in frame from the first base. V drops 2 bases and J drops 1 base, leaving 5 bases in between. The germline V gene (reference sequence) specifies GTSNPN as CDR1 and SVGIG as CDR2.

The sample consisted of blood. Here the chain combines TRBV30 and TRBJ2-5, with the D gene not confidently named. The TCR sequence derives from a woman aged 25 to 39 in good health. In nucleotides, the sequence is TGTGCCTGGAGTATCAGCCAAGAGACCCAGTACTTC. Translation gives CAWSISQETQYF.